These T cell receptor beta chains were read from a single sample in a study of T cell responses to AZD1222 COVID-19 vaccine. Clones were sequenced by immunoSEQ multiplex PCR, and TCRdb holds only the in-frame ones, with some missing. This table has about 96,000 clones, roughly 90% appearing once. Sequences were derived from peripheral blood, sampled on day 0 of AZD1222 vaccination. These receptors all stem from an adult in good health. Both conserved end residues are part of each CDR3. The order of the fields is CDR3 protein, CDR3 DNA, V gene, J gene, clone size, CDR3 length, D gene. A D gene is named only where the DNA matches it firmly. A row's size may be missing; if present it is once, few, many or a size class.

CDR3aa: CSASGRTEQYF
CDR3nt: TGCAGTGCTAGCGGGAGGACCGAGCAGTACTTC
v_gene: TRBV20-1
j_gene: TRBJ2-7
abundance: once
len: 11
d_gene: TRBD2

CDR3aa: CASSPVSTNEKLFF
CDR3nt: TGTGCCAGCAGCCCCGTTTCTACTAATGAAAAACTGTTTTTT
v_gene: TRBV7-2
j_gene: TRBJ1-4
abundance: -
len: 14
d_gene: -

CDR3aa: CAWSVSGLEQYF
CDR3nt: TGTGCCTGGAGTGTGTCTGGGCTCGAGCAGTACTTC
v_gene: TRBV30
j_gene: TRBJ2-7
abundance: medium-sized
len: 12
d_gene: -

CDR3aa: CATVPGQSIYGYTF
CDR3nt: TGTGCCACCGTTCCGGGCCAATCTATCTATGGCTACACCTTC
v_gene: TRBV28
j_gene: TRBJ1-2
abundance: -
len: 14
d_gene: -

CDR3aa: CSVERRGSSYEQYF
CDR3nt: TGCAGCGTTGAGAGGCGGGGAAGCTCCTACGAGCAGTACTTC
v_gene: TRBV29-1
j_gene: TRBJ2-7
abundance: -
len: 14
d_gene: -

CDR3aa: CASSRAGALETQYF
CDR3nt: TGTGCCAGCTCTCGAGCCGGGGCTTTGGAGACCCAGTACTTC
v_gene: TRBV18
j_gene: TRBJ2-5
abundance: -
len: 14
d_gene: -

CDR3aa: CASSSQGNEQFF
CDR3nt: TGTGCCAGCAGCTCTCAGGGGAATGAGCAGTTCTTC
v_gene: TRBV7-8
j_gene: TRBJ2-1
abundance: -
len: 12
d_gene: -

CDR3aa: CASSPRGQGNSPLHF
CDR3nt: TGTGCCAGCTCACCACGGGGACAGGGGAATTCACCCCTCCACTTT
v_gene: TRBV18
j_gene: TRBJ1-6
abundance: -
len: 15
d_gene: TRBD1

CDR3aa: CASNYRGGASYNSPLHF
CDR3nt: TGTGCCAGCAACTACAGGGGGGGCGCCTCCTATAATTCACCCCTCCACTTT
v_gene: TRBV28
j_gene: TRBJ1-6
abundance: -
len: 17
d_gene: TRBD1

CDR3aa: CASSQDEAGESYEQYF
CDR3nt: TGTGCCAGCAGCCAAGATGAGGCGGGAGAATCCTACGAGCAGTACTTC
v_gene: TRBV4-2
j_gene: TRBJ2-7
abundance: -
len: 16
d_gene: TRBD2

CDR3aa: CASSEQGGEGSPQYF
CDR3nt: TGTGCCAGCAGTGAACAAGGGGGCGAGGGCTCTCCGCAGTACTTC
v_gene: TRBV6-4
j_gene: TRBJ2-7
abundance: -
len: 15
d_gene: TRBD1

CDR3aa: CASSFTTTRRQRDTQYF
CDR3nt: TGCGCCAGCAGTTTTACCACGACCCGTCGGCAGAGGGATACGCAGTATTTT
v_gene: TRBV5-1
j_gene: TRBJ2-3
abundance: -
len: 17
d_gene: -

CDR3aa: CASSPAGNSPLHF
CDR3nt: TGTGCCAGCAGCCCCGCAGGAAATTCACCCCTCCACTTT
v_gene: TRBV3-1/TRBV3-2
j_gene: TRBJ1-6
abundance: -
len: 13
d_gene: -

CDR3aa: CASTLGGTSGRYEQYF
CDR3nt: TGTGCCAGCACCCTTGGGGGGACTAGCGGGAGGTACGAGCAGTACTTC
v_gene: TRBV28
j_gene: TRBJ2-7
abundance: -
len: 16
d_gene: TRBD2

CDR3aa: CASSAQGSSGNTIYF
CDR3nt: TGTGCCAGCAGTGCCCAGGGGTCCTCTGGAAACACCATATATTTT
v_gene: TRBV27
j_gene: TRBJ1-3
abundance: -
len: 15
d_gene: -

CDR3aa: CASGNSLTSTDTQYF
CDR3nt: TGTGCCAGCGGAAATTCCCTGACTAGCACAGATACGCAGTATTTT
v_gene: TRBV27
j_gene: TRBJ2-3
abundance: -
len: 15
d_gene: -

CDR3aa: CASILETGGGGAFF
CDR3nt: TGTGCCAGCATTCTAGAGACAGGGGGAGGAGGAGCTTTCTTT
v_gene: TRBV6-1
j_gene: TRBJ1-1
abundance: -
len: 14
d_gene: TRBD1